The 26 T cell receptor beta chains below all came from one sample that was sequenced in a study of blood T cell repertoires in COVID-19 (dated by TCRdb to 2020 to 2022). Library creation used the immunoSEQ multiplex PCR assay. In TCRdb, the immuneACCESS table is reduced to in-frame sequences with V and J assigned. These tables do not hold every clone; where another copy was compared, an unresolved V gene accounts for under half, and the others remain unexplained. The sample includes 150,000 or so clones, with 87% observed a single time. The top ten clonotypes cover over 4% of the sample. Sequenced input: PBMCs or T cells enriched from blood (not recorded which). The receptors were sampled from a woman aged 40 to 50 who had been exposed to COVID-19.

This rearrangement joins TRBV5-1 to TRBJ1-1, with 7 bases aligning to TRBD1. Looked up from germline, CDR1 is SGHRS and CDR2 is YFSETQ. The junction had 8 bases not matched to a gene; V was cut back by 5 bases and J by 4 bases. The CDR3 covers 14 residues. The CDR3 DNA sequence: TGCGCCAGCAGTCCCGGAGACAGGGTCACTGAAGCTTTCTTT. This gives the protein CASSPGDRVTEAFF.

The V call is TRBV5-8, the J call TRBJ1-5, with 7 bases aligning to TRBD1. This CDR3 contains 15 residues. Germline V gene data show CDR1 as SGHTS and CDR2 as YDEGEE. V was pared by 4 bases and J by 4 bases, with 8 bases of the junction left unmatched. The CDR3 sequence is CASSPTGQKNQPQHF. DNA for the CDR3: TGTGCCAGCAGCCCGACGGGACAGAAGAATCAGCCCCAGCATTTT.

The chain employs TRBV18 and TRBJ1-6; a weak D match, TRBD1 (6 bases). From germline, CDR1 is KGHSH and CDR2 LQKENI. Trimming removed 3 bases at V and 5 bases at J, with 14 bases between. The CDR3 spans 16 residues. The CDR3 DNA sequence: TGTGCCAGCTCACCCCCCAGGACAGCAGATAATTCACCCCTCCACTTT. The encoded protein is CASSPPRTADNSPLHF.

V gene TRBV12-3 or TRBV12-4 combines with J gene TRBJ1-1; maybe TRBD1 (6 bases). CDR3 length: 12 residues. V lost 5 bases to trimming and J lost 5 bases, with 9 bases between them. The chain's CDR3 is CASSPQGTEAFF. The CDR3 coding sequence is TGTGCCAGCAGTCCCCAGGGGACTGAAGCTTTCTTT.

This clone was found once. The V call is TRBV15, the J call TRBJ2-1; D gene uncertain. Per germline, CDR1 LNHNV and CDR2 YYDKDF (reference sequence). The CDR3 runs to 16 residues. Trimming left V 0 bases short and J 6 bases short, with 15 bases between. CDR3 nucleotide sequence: TGTGCCACCAGCAGAGATTCATCGAGTTTAACCAATGAGCAGTTCTTC. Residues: CATSRDSSSLTNEQFF.

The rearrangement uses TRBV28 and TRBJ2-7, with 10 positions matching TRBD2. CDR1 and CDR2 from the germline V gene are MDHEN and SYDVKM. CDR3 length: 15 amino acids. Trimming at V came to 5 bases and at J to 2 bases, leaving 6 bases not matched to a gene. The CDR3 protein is CASSLIAGGPYEQYF. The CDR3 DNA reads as TGTGCCAGCAGTCTCATAGCGGGAGGACCCTACGAGCAGTACTTC. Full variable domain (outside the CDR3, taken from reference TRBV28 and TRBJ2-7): DVKVTQSSRYLVKRTGEKVFLECVQDMDHENMFWYRQDPGLGLRLIYFSYDVKMKEKGDIPEGYSVSREKKERFSLILESASTNQTSMYLCASSLIAGGPYEQYFGPGTRLTVT.

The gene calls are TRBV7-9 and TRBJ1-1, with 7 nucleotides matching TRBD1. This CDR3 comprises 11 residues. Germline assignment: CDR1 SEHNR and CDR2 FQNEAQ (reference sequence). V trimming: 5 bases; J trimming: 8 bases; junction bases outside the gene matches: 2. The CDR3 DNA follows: TGTGCCAGCAGCCCAGGGGGAGAAGCTTTCTTT. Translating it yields CASSPGGEAFF. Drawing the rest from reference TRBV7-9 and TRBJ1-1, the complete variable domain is DTGVSQNPRHKITKRGQNVTFRCDPISEHNRLYWYRQTLGQGPEFLTYFQNEAQLEKSRLLSDRFSAERPKGSFSTLEIQRTEQGDSAMYLCASSPGGEAFFGQGTRLTVV.

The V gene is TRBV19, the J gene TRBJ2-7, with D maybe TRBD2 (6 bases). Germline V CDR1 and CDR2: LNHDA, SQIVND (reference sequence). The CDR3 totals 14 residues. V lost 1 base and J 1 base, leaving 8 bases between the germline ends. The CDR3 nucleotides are TGTGCCAGTAGTATAGTGGGAGGTTCCTACGAGCAGTACTTC. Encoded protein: CASSIVGGSYEQYF.

CDR3 amino acids: CASSYSGLSTDTQYF. Written as DNA, the CDR3 is TGTGCCAGCAGTTACAGTGGCCTTAGCACAGATACGCAGTATTTT. The rearrangement uses TRBV6-6 and TRBJ2-3, with D unresolved. Trimming removed 2 bases at V and 0 bases at J, with 9 bases between. Looked up from germline, CDR1 is MNHNY and CDR2 is SVGAGI (reference sequence). The CDR3 runs 15 residues.

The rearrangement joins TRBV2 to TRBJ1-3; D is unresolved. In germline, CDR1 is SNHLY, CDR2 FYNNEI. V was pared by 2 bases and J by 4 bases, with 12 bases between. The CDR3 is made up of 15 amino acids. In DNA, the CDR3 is TGTGCCAGCAGTGAAAGGGAGGATATCGGAAACACCATATATTTT. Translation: CASSEREDIGNTIYF. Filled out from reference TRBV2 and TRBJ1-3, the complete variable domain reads EPEVTQTPSHQVTQMGQEVILRCVPISNHLYFYWYRQILGQKVEFLVSFYNNEISEKSEIFDDQFSVERPDGSNFTLKIRSTKLEDSAMYFCASSEREDIGNTIYFGEGSWLTVV.

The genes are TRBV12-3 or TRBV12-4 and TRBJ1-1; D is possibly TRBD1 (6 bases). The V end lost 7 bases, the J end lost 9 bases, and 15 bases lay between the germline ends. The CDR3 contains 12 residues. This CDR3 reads CASNLAGTQAFF. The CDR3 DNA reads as TGTGCCAGCAATCTCGCCGGGACACAAGCTTTCTTT.

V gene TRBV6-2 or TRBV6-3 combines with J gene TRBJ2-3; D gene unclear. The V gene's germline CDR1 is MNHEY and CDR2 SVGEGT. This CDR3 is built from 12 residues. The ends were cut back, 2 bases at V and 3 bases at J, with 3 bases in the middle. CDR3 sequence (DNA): TGTGCCAGCAGTTACGCGACAGATACGCAGTATTTT. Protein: CASSYATDTQYF.

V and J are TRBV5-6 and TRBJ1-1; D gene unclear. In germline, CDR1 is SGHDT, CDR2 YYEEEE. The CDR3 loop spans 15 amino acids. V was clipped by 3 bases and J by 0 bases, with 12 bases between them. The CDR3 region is CASSSPGEMNTEAFF. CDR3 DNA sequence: TGTGCCAGCAGCTCTCCGGGTGAGATGAACACTGAAGCTTTCTTT.

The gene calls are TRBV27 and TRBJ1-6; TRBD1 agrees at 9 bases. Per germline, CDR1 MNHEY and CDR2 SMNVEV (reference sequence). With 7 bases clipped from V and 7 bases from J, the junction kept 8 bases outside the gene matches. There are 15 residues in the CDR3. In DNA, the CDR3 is TGTGCCAGCACGCCATTGGGACAGGGAAATTCACCCCTCCACTTT. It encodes CASTPLGQGNSPLHF.

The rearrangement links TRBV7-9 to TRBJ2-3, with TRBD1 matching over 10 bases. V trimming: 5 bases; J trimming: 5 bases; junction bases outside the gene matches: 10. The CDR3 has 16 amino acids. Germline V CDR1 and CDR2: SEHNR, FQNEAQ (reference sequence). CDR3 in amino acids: CASSNYDRGLGDTQYF. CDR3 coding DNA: TGTGCCAGCAGCAACTACGACAGGGGGCTCGGAGATACGCAGTATTTT.

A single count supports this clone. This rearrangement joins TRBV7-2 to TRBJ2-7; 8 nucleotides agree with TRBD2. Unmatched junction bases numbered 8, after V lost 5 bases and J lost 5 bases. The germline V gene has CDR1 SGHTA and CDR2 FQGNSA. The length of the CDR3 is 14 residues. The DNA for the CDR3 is TGTGCCAGCAGCCAAGCGGGAGTAGTCCACGAGCAGTACTTC. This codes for CASSQAGVVHEQYF.

CDR3 protein: CASSLGQGRYEQYF. As DNA, the CDR3 is TGCGCCAGCAGCTTGGGACAGGGGAGGTACGAGCAGTACTTC. The chain has TRBV5-1 and TRBJ2-7; 8 bases fit TRBD1. This CDR3 contains 14 residues. V lost 0 bases and J lost 4; bases outside the gene matches: 3. Germline V gives CDR1 SGHRS, CDR2 YFSETQ.

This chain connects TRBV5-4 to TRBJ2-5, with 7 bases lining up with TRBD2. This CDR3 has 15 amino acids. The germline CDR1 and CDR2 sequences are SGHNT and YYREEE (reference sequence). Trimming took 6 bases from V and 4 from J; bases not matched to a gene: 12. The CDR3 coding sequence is TGTGCCAGCACTTCCGGAGGGCGCGGGAGAGAGACCCAGTACTTC. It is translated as CASTSGGRGRETQYF.

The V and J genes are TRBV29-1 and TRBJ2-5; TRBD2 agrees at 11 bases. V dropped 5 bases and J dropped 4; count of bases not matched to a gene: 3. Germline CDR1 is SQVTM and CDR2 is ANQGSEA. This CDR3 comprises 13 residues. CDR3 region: CSVLGLAGETQYF. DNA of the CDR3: TGCAGCGTTCTAGGACTAGCGGGAGAGACCCAGTACTTC.

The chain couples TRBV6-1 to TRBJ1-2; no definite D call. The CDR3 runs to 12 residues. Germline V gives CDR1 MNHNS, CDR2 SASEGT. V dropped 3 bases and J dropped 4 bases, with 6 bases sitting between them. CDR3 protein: CASSDSIYGYTF. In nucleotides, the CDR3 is TGTGCCAGCAGTGACAGTATCTATGGCTACACCTTC.

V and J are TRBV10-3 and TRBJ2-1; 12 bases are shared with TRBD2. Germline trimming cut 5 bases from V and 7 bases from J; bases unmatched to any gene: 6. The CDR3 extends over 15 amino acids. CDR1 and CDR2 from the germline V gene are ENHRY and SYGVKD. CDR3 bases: TGTGCCATCAGTCTGACTAGCGGGAGACAAAATGAGCAGTTCTTC. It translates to CAISLTSGRQNEQFF.

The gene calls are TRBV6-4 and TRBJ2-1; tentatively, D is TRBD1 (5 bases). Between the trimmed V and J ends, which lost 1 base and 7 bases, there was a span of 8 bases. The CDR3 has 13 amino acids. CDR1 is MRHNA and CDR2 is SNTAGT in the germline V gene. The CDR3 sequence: CASSDWKGNEQFF. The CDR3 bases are TGTGCCAGCAGTGACTGGAAGGGGAATGAGCAGTTCTTC.

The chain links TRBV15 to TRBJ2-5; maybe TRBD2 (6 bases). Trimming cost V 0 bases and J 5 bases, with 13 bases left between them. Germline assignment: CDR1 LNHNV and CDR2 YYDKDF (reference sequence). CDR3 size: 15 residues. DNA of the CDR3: TGTGCCACCAGCAGAGATGGGGGGTTCCGGGAGACCCAGTACTTC. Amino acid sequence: CATSRDGGFRETQYF. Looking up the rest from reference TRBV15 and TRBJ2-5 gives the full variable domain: DAMVIQNPRYQVTQFGKPVTLSCSQTLNHNVMYWYQQKSSQAPKLLFHYYDKDFNNEADTPDNFQSRRPNTSFCFLDIRSPGLGDTAMYLCATSRDGGFRETQYFGPGTRLLVL.

The CDR3 DNA follows: TGCGCCAGCAGCCAAGGCGGGAGCGGGAGAGAGACCCAGTACTTC. It specifies CASSQGGSGRETQYF. The genes are TRBV4-3 and TRBJ2-5; 8 nucleotides line up with TRBD2. This CDR3 has 15 amino acids. The germline V gene has CDR1 LGHNA and CDR2 YSLEER. Trimming cost V 1 base and J 4 bases; bases outside gene matches: 5.

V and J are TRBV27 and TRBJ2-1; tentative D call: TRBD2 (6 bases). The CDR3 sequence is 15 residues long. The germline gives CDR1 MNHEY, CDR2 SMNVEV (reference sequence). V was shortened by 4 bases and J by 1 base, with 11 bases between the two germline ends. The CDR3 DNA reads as TGTGCCAGCAGTTCCTCGGCGGGGTCCTACAATGAGCAGTTCTTC. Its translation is CASSSSAGSYNEQFF.

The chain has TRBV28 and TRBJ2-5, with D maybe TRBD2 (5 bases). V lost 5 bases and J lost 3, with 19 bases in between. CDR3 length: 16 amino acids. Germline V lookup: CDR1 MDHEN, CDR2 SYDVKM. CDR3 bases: TGTGCCAGCAGTACCAGGTGGGGTACCGGGGAAGAGACCCAGTACTTC. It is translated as CASSTRWGTGEETQYF.